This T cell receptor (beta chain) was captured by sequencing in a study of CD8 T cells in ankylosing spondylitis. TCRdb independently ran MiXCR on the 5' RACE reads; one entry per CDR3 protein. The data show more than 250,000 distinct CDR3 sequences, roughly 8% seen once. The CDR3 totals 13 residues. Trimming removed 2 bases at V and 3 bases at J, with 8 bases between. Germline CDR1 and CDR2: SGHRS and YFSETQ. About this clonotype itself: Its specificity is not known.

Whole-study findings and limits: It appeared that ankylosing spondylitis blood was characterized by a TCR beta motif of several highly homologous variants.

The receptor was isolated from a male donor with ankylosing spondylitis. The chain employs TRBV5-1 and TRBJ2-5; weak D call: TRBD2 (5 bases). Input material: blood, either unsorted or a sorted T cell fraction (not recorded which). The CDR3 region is CASSFKGEETQYF. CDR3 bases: TGCGCCAGCAGCTTTAAGGGAGAAGAGACCCAGTACTTC.